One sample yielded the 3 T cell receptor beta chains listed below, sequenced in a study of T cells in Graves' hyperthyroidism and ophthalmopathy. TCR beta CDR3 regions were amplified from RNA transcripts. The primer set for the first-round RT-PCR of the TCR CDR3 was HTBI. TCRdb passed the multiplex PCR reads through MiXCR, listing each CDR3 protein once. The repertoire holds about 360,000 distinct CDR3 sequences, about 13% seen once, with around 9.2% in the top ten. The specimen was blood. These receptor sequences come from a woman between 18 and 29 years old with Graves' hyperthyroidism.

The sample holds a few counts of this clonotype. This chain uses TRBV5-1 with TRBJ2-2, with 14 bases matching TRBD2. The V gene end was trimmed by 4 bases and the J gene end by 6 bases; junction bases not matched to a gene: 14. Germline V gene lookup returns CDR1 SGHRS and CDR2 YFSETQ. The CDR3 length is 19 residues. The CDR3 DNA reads TGCGCCAGCAGCCCCCCGGGACTAGCGGGGGTCGGGGGAGCCGGGGAGCTGTTTTTT. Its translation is CASSPPGLAGVGGAGELFF.

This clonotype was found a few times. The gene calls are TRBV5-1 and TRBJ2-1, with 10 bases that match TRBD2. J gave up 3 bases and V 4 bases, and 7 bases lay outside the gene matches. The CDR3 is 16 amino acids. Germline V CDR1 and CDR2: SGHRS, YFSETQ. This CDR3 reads CASSPIPSGSYNEQFF. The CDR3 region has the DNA TGCGCCAGCAGCCCCATCCCTAGCGGGAGCTACAATGAGCAGTTCTTC.

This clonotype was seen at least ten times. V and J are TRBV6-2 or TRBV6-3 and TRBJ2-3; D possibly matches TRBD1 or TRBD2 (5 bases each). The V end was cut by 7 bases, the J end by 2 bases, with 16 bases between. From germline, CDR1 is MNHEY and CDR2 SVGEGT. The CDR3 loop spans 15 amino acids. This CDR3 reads CASTRGPPSTDTQYF. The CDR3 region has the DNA TGTGCCAGCACAAGGGGACCACCGTCCACAGATACGCAGTATTTT.